This T cell receptor (beta chain) comes out of a study of blood T cell repertoires in COVID-19. As for the study in general: Italy, Spain and the United States were the sources of the convalescent and acute COVID-19 samples. Nucleic acid was either cDNA or gDNA, and it came from T cells, B-cell-depleted T cells, or PBMCs.

Methods used by the authors: The authors estimated nucleated cell counts from reference gene primer amplification. Data came from immunoSEQ multiplex PCR; TCRdb stores just in-frame clones and leaves some out. The D gene and trimming were derived from the DNA, and the V and J assignments and clone size from that table. This table has about 220,000 clones, about three quarters appearing once. The sequenced sample consisted of peripheral blood. This sequence originates from a woman in her 70s with acute or convalescent COVID-19.

DNA for the CDR3: TGTGCCAGCAGCCCATCTTCGACAGGGTTCGAGCAGTACTTC. It translates to CASSPSSTGFEQYF. The chain uses TRBV3-1 (or the pseudogene TRBV3-2) and TRBJ2-7; 7 bases are a match to TRBD1. In germline, CDR1 is LGHDT, CDR2 YNNKEL (reference sequence). Trimming at V came to 4 bases and at J to 6 bases, leaving 9 bases not matched to a gene. The CDR3 is 14 amino acids.